This T cell receptor (beta chain) was documented in a study of cytomegalovirus exposure and HLA in healthy donors (TCRdb year 2017). Context from the whole study: An earlier analysis of approximately 600 of the donors reported roughly 270 Gb of sequence data and some 100 million unique TCR beta sequences from roughly 180 million T cells. Roughly 290 gigabases of sequencing data and about 92 million unique TCR sequences made up an early release that covered 500 to 700 HLA-typed donors. The genetic ancestry cluster associated with self-reported Caucasian donors included 70% to 85% of the approximately 410 genotyped donors. The aim of the study was to test whether cataloging public T cell receptors could identify signatures of past pathogen exposure. The study profiled the T cell repertoires of some 610 subjects by immunosequencing and related them to cytomegalovirus serostatus. A separate validation cohort of roughly 110 different subjects was used in addition to the 666-subject first cohort. To predict cytomegalovirus infection status, the study combined high-throughput TCR immunosequencing, statistical association of individual TCRs with disease status, and machine learning. A later analysis re-examined previously published TCR beta repertoires from more than 550 donors and added high-resolution HLA genotyping to investigate patterns of TCR occurrence. Rather than drawing on any new phenotypic data, the later analysis identified candidate immune exposures from TCR beta sequences and the way those sequences occurred across donors. In an earlier analysis of 500 to 650 of the donors, high-throughput TCR beta sequencing was used to judge whether each TCR beta V gene segment behaved as functional or pseudogenic. Alongside the repertoire data, information on donor age, sex, ethnicity and CMV serostatus was compiled. In a later genetic analysis, genome-wide SNP genotypes for about 65% of the 666 donors were used, and that subset was treated as a discovery cohort. All discovery cohort repertoires had been generated on a single sequencing platform. Both class I and class II loci were covered by HLA typing, at four-digit resolution. Typing coverage varied by locus: about 629-630 donors for A, B, C, DRB1 and DQB1; roughly 520 for DQA1; about 570 for DPA1; roughly 470 for DPB1. About five DR-DQ haplotypes were treated as single units for association and clustering because of strong linkage in the cohort. On average, 235,054 unique TCR beta nucleotide sequences were sequenced per donor among about 400 genotyped donors of the cohort, with 15% to 20% of those sequences being non-productive.

In total, 500 to 700 healthy bone marrow donors made up the cohort. At the time of sampling, every cohort member was nominally healthy, though immune exposures that went unrecorded were likely present. The donor was CMV seronegative and belonged to the group of several hundred seronegative cohort members. Each donor provided a peripheral blood sample, and peripheral blood mononuclear cells were used for TCR beta sequencing. Genomic DNA extraction from the blood cell samples was performed with the Qiagen DNeasy Blood Extraction Kit. Libraries were constructed by the immunoSEQ multiplex PCR assay. For the multiplex PCR, a mixture combining 60 forward primers for TCR Vbeta segments and 13 reverse primers for TCR Jbeta segments was used. A multiplex PCR assay on genomic DNA amplified the CDR3 region of rearranged TCR beta genes. The amplified TCR beta libraries were sequenced on the Illumina HiSeq System as 87-base-pair reads. As for the authors' bioinformatics: In a later analysis, about 80 million unique TCR beta chains were counted across the 500 to 700 repertoires, and roughly 10 million of these chains were shared by at least two donors. To remove PCR and sequencing errors, raw reads were error-corrected and collapsed into unique sequences using a nearest-neighbor algorithm that merged closely related sequences. To assign V, D and J gene segments, CDR3 sequences were aligned to IMGT reference sequences. For a sequence to be retained, at least a six-nucleotide match to both a V gene segment and a J gene segment was required. Rearrangements were classified as productive when the CDR3 lacked stop codons and remained in frame with V and J, and all other rearrangements were classified as non-productive. Following IMGT convention, CDR3 was defined as the stretch from the second conserved V-encoded cysteine up to the conserved J-encoded phenylalanine. The earlier analysis of approximately 590 of the donors excluded any sequence lacking an unambiguous match to a single V gene segment. An earlier analysis of about 600 of the donors called V segments functional above 56.7% productive rearrangements and segregating when the between-donor standard deviation exceeded 5%. A statistical classification framework was built for diagnosing cytomegalovirus status from the catalog of TCR beta chain sequences. V and J gene assignment, in a later analysis, came from comparing TCR nucleotide sequences with IMGT/GENE-DB human TR gene sequences. A later analysis assigned CDR3 sequences and most-parsimonious VDJ recombination scenarios with the TCRdist pipeline. In a later analysis, every TCR beta chain was defined by the combination of its CDR3 amino acid sequence and its V-gene family, and reads without a unique V-gene family were dropped. As a way to deal with suspected cross-contamination and a sequencing artifact, a later analysis dropped roughly 620 nucleotide sequences that were highly shared and had low generation probability. For each public chain, a later analysis derived a clonal expansion index from normalized ranks of inferred template counts within each repertoire. Generation probabilities in a later analysis came from a VDJ recombination model fitted to out-of-frame rearrangements, and those results were checked against IGoR. Hypergeometric tests were used in a later analysis to score TCR-TCR, TCR-HLA and TCR-CMV co-occurrence, with a repertoire-size bias correction applied to the TCR pairs. In a later analysis, false discovery rates were estimated by permuting HLA or CMV assignments 20 times. In a later analysis, co-occurring TCRs were grouped using DBSCAN, with TCRdist sequence similarity added in when clustering inside HLA-allele-positive subsets. For co-occurrence clustering, repertoires with fewer than 30,000 or more than 120,000 public chains were excluded, along with about five repertoires with anomalous nucleotide sharing. TCRdb provides this immuneACCESS table in a form limited to in-frame rearrangements. Some clones are lacking; in checked studies, under half of them reflect an unresolved V gene, and why the rest are absent is not known. V and J calls and clone size follow that table, whereas D and trimming were derived from the DNA. The sample table holds about 140,000 clones, of which roughly four fifths were seen once. The ten largest clones add up to roughly 2.1% of the sample.

On this clone itself: The specificity of this receptor is unknown. No base quality values were provided; no much bigger clone lies one nucleotide off.

Looking up the germline V gene yields CDR1 ENHRY and CDR2 SYGVKD. At the junction V is shortened by 2 bases and J by 0 bases; bases outside the gene matches: 4. The CDR3 sequence holds 16 residues, the cysteine and phenylalanine included. Of the read, only the CDR3 DNA is kept; its 48 bases are in frame from base 1. Study-wide findings and limitations: Strong co-occurrence of HLA alleles, especially DR and DQ, made assigning TCR associations to individual alleles difficult. Across donors, most TCR sequences were observed very rarely, whereas some public TCRs were present in many individuals. A further reported finding was that TCR beta sequences accurately predicted the HLA-A and HLA-B alleles for most subjects in the first cohort. In an earlier analysis of 450 to 750 of the donors, most TCR beta V segments appeared in productive rearrangements about 87% or about 30% of the time, broadly matching IMGT annotations. According to a later genetic analysis, donors in an Asian-associated ancestry cluster had fewer N-insertions in productive TCRs than the approximately 700-donor mean. Correlated functional status among segregating V segments might reflect linkage disequilibrium, but an unknown experimental factor could not be ruled out. Because the 87-base-pair reads could not distinguish some IMGT-functional V segments, including TRBV6-2 and TRBV6-3, those segments were excluded. A cluster of highly shared sequence variants was judged likely to be a technical artifact of the sequencing pipeline. Because some donors lacked HLA typing at each locus, the association tests relied only on the typed subset. Presence/absence analyses assumed roughly uniform sequencing depth across donors, an assumption that may not hold. The study listed 150 to 200 TCR beta chains as associated with cytomegalovirus. According to a later analysis, most CMV-associated TCR beta chains appeared to be HLA-restricted, and the HLA associations seemed to be driven largely by CMV exposure. In a later analysis, several top co-occurrence clusters were reported to appear linked to parvovirus B19, influenza, CMV and Epstein-Barr virus. The authors suggested that the approach could potentially be extended to other disease states and immunological phenotypes. The cohort was sequenced for TCR beta chains only, and without alpha or paired-chain data the features that could be detected were limited. A later analysis found that TCR association rates varied across HLA loci, with DRB1 alleles showing the most associated TCRs and HLA-C alleles the fewest. A later analysis associated about 18,000 TCR beta sequences with specific HLA alleles at a false discovery rate of 0.05. A later genetic analysis associated a missense DCLRE1C variant with V-gene and J-gene trimming of TCR beta chains, and an independent cohort replicated the association. For the cohort, immune exposure information was limited to CMV serostatus. The earlier analysis of 450 to 700 of the donors excluded some 16 rarely observed V segments, including chromosome 9 orphons, because counts were too low. A later analysis found that HLA-associated TCR beta chains were more clonally expanded and had lower generation probabilities than equally common non-associated chains. In both the original and validation cohorts, the classifier was reported to diagnose cytomegalovirus status with high specificity and sensitivity. A few of the identified cytomegalovirus-associated TCR beta chains were confirmed in vitro to be specific for cytomegalovirus antigens.

The V and J segments used are TRBV10-3 and TRBJ2-3; 8 nucleotides in the junction match TRBD1. Sequencing was carried out using PBMCs. This receptor was taken from a woman between 40 and 55 years old in good health and CMV-seronegative. Read as DNA, the sequence is TGTGCCATCAGTGAGCTCGGACAGGGAAGCACAGATACGCAGTATTTT. Its amino acids are CAISELGQGSTDTQYF.